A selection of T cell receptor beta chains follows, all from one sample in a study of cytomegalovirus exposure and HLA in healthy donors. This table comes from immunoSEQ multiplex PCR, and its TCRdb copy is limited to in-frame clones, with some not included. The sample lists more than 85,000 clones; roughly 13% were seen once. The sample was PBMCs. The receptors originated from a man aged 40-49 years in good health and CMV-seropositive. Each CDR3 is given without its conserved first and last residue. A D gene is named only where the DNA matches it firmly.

ASSLGGVYGNTIY TRBJ1-3 TRBV7-2 .
ASSFRGTTASGNTIY TRBJ1-3 TRBV28 .
ATSRGRGAEGKAF TRBJ1-1 TRBV15 .
ASSLRDRHGNTIY TRBJ1-3 TRBV19 TRBD1
ASSLGQLNYGYT TRBJ1-2 TRBV28 .
ASSIGRTEAF TRBJ1-1 TRBV19 .
ASSYTYYTEAF TRBJ1-1 TRBV6-5 .
ASSSSGSADTGELF TRBJ2-2 TRBV5-1 TRBD2
ASSGGTRANEQY TRBJ2-7 TRBV6-5 .
ASSLGTGVIDTQY TRBJ2-3 TRBV5-1 TRBD1
ASSTTSGPGTGELF TRBJ2-2 TRBV9 TRBD2
ATSREGTQNNEQF TRBJ2-1 TRBV15 .
ASSTAFRDEQY TRBJ2-7 TRBV7-8 .
ASSSRLAGAYEQY TRBJ2-7 TRBV5-6 TRBD2
ASSWGTAYNEQF TRBJ2-1 TRBV7-9 TRBD1
ASRRGDGPSNTGELF TRBJ2-2 TRBV5-1 .
ATSREAGDPYEQY TRBJ2-7 TRBV15 TRBD2
ASSSSGTSYNEQF TRBJ2-1 TRBV6-1 TRBD2
ASSQPGLAYNEQF TRBJ2-1 TRBV4-3 TRBD2
ASSSGGSGETQY TRBJ2-5 TRBV7-6 .
ASSVGEVGGLGVSGELF TRBJ2-2 TRBV9 TRBD2
SVGTGVGNTGELF TRBJ2-2 TRBV29-1 TRBD1
ASSAHQGGTDTEAF TRBJ1-1 TRBV5-1 .
ASSETGALNEKLF TRBJ1-4 TRBV5-1 TRBD1
SVGLAGVGEQY TRBJ2-7 TRBV29-1 TRBD2
ASRTGGHGYT TRBJ1-2 TRBV27 TRBD1